Listed below are T cell receptor beta chains from one sample, sequenced in a study of response to subunit inactivated influenza vaccine. TCRdb re-derived calls from the RT-PCR reads in MiXCR, one entry per CDR3 protein. The table has some 640,000 distinct CDR3 sequences, about 15% seen once. The source was PBMCs from blood, collected around 15 days before vaccination. The source of these receptors is a man in his fifties or sixties who received an inactivated influenza vaccine. Each CDR3 is given with its conserved first and last residue. The D gene is left open where the match is weak. A clone size is listed for some rows: how often the clone was seen (once, few, many), or a class if it is expanded.

abundance	j_gene	v_gene	d_gene	CDR3aa	CDR3nt
few	TRBJ1-1	TRBV29-1	NA	CSGQGNTEAFF	TGCAGCGGTCAGGGGAACACTGAAGCTTTCTTT
many	TRBJ2-1	TRBV7-9	TRBD2	CASSSVGGNNEQFF	TGTGCCAGCAGCTCCGTCGGGGGGAACAATGAGCAGTTCTTC
NA	TRBJ2-5	TRBV6-2/TRBV6-3	TRBD2	CASSYDGTSETPF	TGTGCCAGCAGTTACGACGGGACTAGCGAGACCCCCTTC
few	TRBJ2-7	TRBV4-1	NA	CASSQSGTPSFPYEQYF	TGCGCCAGCAGCCAGTCCGGGACCCCGTCTTTTCCCTACGAGCAGTACTTC
many	TRBJ2-2	TRBV4-2	TRBD1	CASSQEGTGNTGELFF	TGTGCCAGCAGCCAAGAAGGGACAGGGAACACCGGGGAGCTGTTTTTT
few	TRBJ2-3	TRBV29-1	TRBD1	CSVDGTGYPTDTQYF	TGCAGCGTTGATGGGACAGGGTATCCCACAGATACGCAGTATTTT
many	TRBJ2-1	TRBV7-2	TRBD1	CASSLGIAGQGGNEQFF	TGTGCCAGCAGCTTAGGGATTGCGGGACAGGGTGGCAATGAGCAGTTCTTC
few	TRBJ1-5	TRBV20-1	NA	CSARDFRGSNQPQHF	TGCAGTGCTAGAGACTTCCGGGGAAGCAATCAGCCCCAGCATTTT
NA	TRBJ2-7	TRBV3-1	TRBD1	CASSQDMTGGSYEQYF	TGTGCCAGCAGCCAAGATATGACAGGGGGATCCTACGAGCAGTACTTC
NA	TRBJ2-1	TRBV5-1	NA	CASSLAPGTNSYNEQFF	TGCGCCAGCAGCTTGGCCCCCGGGACAAATTCCTACAATGAGCAGTTCTTC
few	TRBJ2-1	TRBV20-1	TRBD2	CSALTGTSVYNEQFF	TGCAGTGCTTTAACCGGGACTAGCGTATACAATGAGCAGTTCTTC
few	TRBJ2-3	TRBV12-3/TRBV12-4	NA	CASSPGSASTDTQYF	TGTGCCAGCAGTCCCGGGTCCGCTAGCACAGATACGCAGTATTTT
many	TRBJ1-1	TRBV12-3/TRBV12-4	NA	CASSPLTRNTEAFF	TGTGCCAGCAGCCCTTTAACCAGAAACACTGAAGCTTTCTTT
NA	TRBJ2-1	TRBV7-6	NA	CASSYPGRTAYNEQFF	TGTGCCAGCAGCTACCCGGGCAGGACAGCCTACAATGAGCAGTTCTTC
NA	TRBJ2-7	TRBV10-2	TRBD1	CASRPGGRRLSEQYF	TGCGCCAGCAGGCCAGGGGGCCGGAGGTTAAGCGAGCAGTACTTC
NA	TRBJ1-1	TRBV27	NA	CASSQKRNTEAFF	TGTGCCAGCAGTCAAAAAAGGAACACTGAAGCTTTCTTT
NA	TRBJ2-7	TRBV11-2	TRBD2	CASSLLAGAPKEQYF	TGTGCCAGCAGCCTACTAGCGGGGGCCCCAAAGGAGCAGTACTTC
NA	TRBJ2-7	TRBV4-3	NA	CASSQALVAYEQYF	TGCGCCAGCAGCCAAGCTCTGGTTGCCTACGAGCAGTACTTC
NA	TRBJ1-1	TRBV10-3	TRBD1	CATIPTGPNTEAFF	TGTGCCACGATCCCGACAGGGCCGAACACTGAAGCTTTCTTT
NA	TRBJ1-4	TRBV3-1	NA	CASSQGTGSNEKLFF	TGTGCCAGCAGCCAAGGTACAGGGTCTAATGAAAAACTGTTTTTT
NA	TRBJ2-7	TRBV15	TRBD2	CATSRDVGGGTYEQYF	TGTGCCACCAGCAGAGATGTGGGCGGGGGAACCTACGAGCAGTACTTC
NA	TRBJ2-7	TRBV3-1	TRBD1	CASSNRGSLSYEQYF	TGTGCCAGCAGCAACAGGGGGTCTCTCTCCTACGAGCAGTACTTC
few	TRBJ2-5	TRBV4-3	NA	CASSQAAGLEETQYF	TGCGCCAGCAGCCAAGCGGCAGGGCTGGAGGAGACCCAGTACTTC
few	TRBJ2-7	TRBV19	NA	CASSIASVTSYEQYF	TGTGCCAGTAGTATAGCTAGCGTAACTTCCTACGAGCAGTACTTC
NA	TRBJ2-1	TRBV6-2/TRBV6-3	NA	CASSYSGLGYNEQFF	TGTGCCAGCAGTTACTCAGGACTCGGCTACAATGAGCAGTTCTTC
few	TRBJ1-4	TRBV4-1	NA	CASSHRATNEKLFF	TGCGCCAGCAGCCACAGGGCAACTAATGAAAAACTGTTTTTT
NA	TRBJ1-5	TRBV7-8	NA	CASSLAMWASNQPQHF	TGTGCCAGCAGCTTAGCTATGTGGGCCTCCAATCAGCCCCAGCATTTT
NA	TRBJ2-1	TRBV9	TRBD1	CASSVDLIRDRGNEQFF	TGTGCCAGCAGCGTAGATCTAATTCGGGACAGGGGTAATGAGCAGTTCTTC
many	TRBJ1-2	TRBV29-1	NA	CSVVAGGGYTF	TGCAGCGTTGTAGCCGGGGGCGGCTACACCTTC
few	TRBJ1-3	TRBV12-3/TRBV12-4	NA	CASSPGRYGNTIYF	TGTGCCAGCAGTCCCGGACGGTACGGAAACACCATATATTTT
few	TRBJ1-2	TRBV19	NA	CASKMIGRQDSLRGYTF	TGTGCCAGTAAAATGATTGGCAGACAGGACTCGCTCCGTGGCTACACCTTC
few	TRBJ2-3	TRBV7-6	TRBD2	CASSFSGTASDTQYF	TGTGCCAGCAGCTTTAGCGGGACCGCATCAGATACGCAGTATTTT